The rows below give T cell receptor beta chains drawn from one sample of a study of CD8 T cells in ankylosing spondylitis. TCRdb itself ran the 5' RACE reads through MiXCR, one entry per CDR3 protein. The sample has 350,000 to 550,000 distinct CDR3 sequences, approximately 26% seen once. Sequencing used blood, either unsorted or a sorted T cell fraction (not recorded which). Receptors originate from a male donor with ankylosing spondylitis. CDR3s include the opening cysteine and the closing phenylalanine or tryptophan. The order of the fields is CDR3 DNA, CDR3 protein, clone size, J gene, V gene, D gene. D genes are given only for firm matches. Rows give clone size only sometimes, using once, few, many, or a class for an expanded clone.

TGTGCCAGCAGCTCTTACGACAGGGGTGGGTATGGCTACACCTTC CASSSYDRGGYGYTF - TRBJ1-2 TRBV7-6 TRBD1
TGCGCCAGCAGCCCGCTTGGGGGTGGAAATCAGCCCCAGCATTTT CASSPLGGGNQPQHF many TRBJ1-5 TRBV19 -
TGTGCCAGCAGCCAACTGGGAGGTGATTACGGCTACACCTTC CASSQLGGDYGYTF - TRBJ1-2 TRBV3-1 -
TGCGCCAGCATCAGCTCAGCGGGAAGCCTTCACAATGAGCAGTTCTTC CASISSAGSLHNEQFF - TRBJ2-1 TRBV5-1 TRBD2
TGTGCCAGCATCTCGGGGGGATCCGACTCTGGAAACACCATATATTTT CASISGGSDSGNTIYF few TRBJ1-3 TRBV28 -
TGCAGTGCTACACGGGCATCTGAAGCTTTCTTT CSATRASEAFF few TRBJ1-1 TRBV20-1 -
TGCGCCAGCAGCTTAGGTCTAGCGGGAGGGACCACAGATACGCAGTATTTT CASSLGLAGGTTDTQYF few TRBJ2-3 TRBV5-1 TRBD2
TGCAGCGGTGCGCCGCTCGGGCCAGATACGCAGTATTTT CSGAPLGPDTQYF - TRBJ2-3 TRBV29-1 -
TGCAGTGCTAAGGGGACTAATCAAGAGACCCAGTACTTC CSAKGTNQETQYF - TRBJ2-5 TRBV20-1 TRBD2
TGCGCCAGCAAACTACTCCAGGACCAGAGCACCGGGGAGCTGTTTTTT CASKLLQDQSTGELFF - TRBJ2-2 TRBV23-1 -
TGCAGTGCTAGAGTCTCGGAAAATCAGCCCCAGCATTTT CSARVSENQPQHF - TRBJ1-5 TRBV20-1 -
TGCGCCAGCAGCTTCCAGGGACTAGCGGGGGATGAGCAGTTCTTC CASSFQGLAGDEQFF - TRBJ2-1 TRBV5-1 TRBD2